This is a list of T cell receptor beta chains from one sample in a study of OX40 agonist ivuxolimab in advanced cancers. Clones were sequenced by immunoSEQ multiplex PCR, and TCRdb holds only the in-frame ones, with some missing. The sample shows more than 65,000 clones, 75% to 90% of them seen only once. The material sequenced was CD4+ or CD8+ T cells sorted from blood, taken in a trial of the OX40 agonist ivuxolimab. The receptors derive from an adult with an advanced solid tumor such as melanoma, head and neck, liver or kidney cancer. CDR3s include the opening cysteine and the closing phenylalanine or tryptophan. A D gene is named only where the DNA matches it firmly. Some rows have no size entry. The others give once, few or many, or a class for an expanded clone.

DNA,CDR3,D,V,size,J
TGTGCCAGCAGCCCAGGACAAGAGACCCAGTACTTC,CASSPGQETQYF,NA,TRBV11-3,NA,TRBJ2-5
TGTGCCAGCAGCTTAGCGACAGTGGGGTCACCCCTCCACTTT,CASSLATVGSPLHF,NA,TRBV11-2,NA,TRBJ1-6
TGCGCCAGCAGCCAAGATGGGAGGCAGTCCCACAATGAGCAGTTCTTC,CASSQDGRQSHNEQFF,NA,TRBV4-3,NA,TRBJ2-1
TGTGCCAGCAGCTTAGATTTGGGGGGGCGGGAGACCCAGTACTTC,CASSLDLGGRETQYF,NA,TRBV11-2,NA,TRBJ2-5
TGTGCCAGCACCCCGACAGGGGGCCTCCAAGAGACCCAGTACTTC,CASTPTGGLQETQYF,TRBD1,TRBV6-5,NA,TRBJ2-5
TGTGCCAGTAGTATAGTTCGGGGCTCAGATACGCAGTATTTT,CASSIVRGSDTQYF,NA,TRBV19,NA,TRBJ2-3
TGTGCCACCAGTTCTGCAACAGGGATAGCCGGTGAGCAGTTCTTC,CATSSATGIAGEQFF,NA,TRBV6-6,NA,TRBJ2-1
TGTGCCACCGGGGACAGGGGATTCAATCAGCCCCAGCATTTT,CATGDRGFNQPQHF,TRBD1,TRBV2,NA,TRBJ1-5
TGCGCCAGCAGCTTCCTCGGGACAGGGGTCTATGGCTACACCTTC,CASSFLGTGVYGYTF,TRBD1,TRBV5-1,NA,TRBJ1-2
TGTGCCAGTAAGTGGGGGATGAACACTGAAGCTTTCTTT,CASKWGMNTEAFF,NA,TRBV19,NA,TRBJ1-1
TGTGCCAGCAGCTTACTCGAGCCGCACATTCAGTACTTC,CASSLLEPHIQYF,NA,TRBV7-9,NA,TRBJ2-4
TGTGCCAGCAGCTTAGAAAGCTCCTACGAGCAGTACTTC,CASSLESSYEQYF,NA,TRBV11-3,NA,TRBJ2-7
TGTGCCAGCAGTGCCCCCCAGGGGGCCTTCTTATATGGCTACACCTTC,CASSAPQGAFLYGYTF,TRBD1,TRBV6-1,NA,TRBJ1-2
TGTGCCTGGAGTGGAAGTCGTAGCGGGGGCTCAACGACCCGTTGGGGGACCACAGATACGCAGTATTTT,CAWSGSRSGGSTTRWGTTDTQYF,TRBD2,TRBV30,NA,TRBJ2-3
TGTGCCAGCTACCAACAGGTGGCGAACACTGAAGCTTTCTTT,CASYQQVANTEAFF,NA,TRBV2,few,TRBJ1-1
TGTGCCAGCATTTGGACAGCCAACTATGGCTACACCTTC,CASIWTANYGYTF,NA,TRBV2,NA,TRBJ1-2
TGCGCCAGCAGCTGGAGGTTAGCGGGAGACTCCGAGCAGTACTTC,CASSWRLAGDSEQYF,TRBD2,TRBV5-1,NA,TRBJ2-7
TGTGCCAGCAGCTTTCAAGGCGGGAGGCCGAATGAGCAGTTCTTC,CASSFQGGRPNEQFF,TRBD2,TRBV5-4,NA,TRBJ2-1
TGTGCCAGCAGTGAAGCGCTTCGAGATACGCAGTATTTT,CASSEALRDTQYF,NA,TRBV6-1,NA,TRBJ2-3
TGTGCCAGCAGCCAACGACAGGGGGGGTCAACTGAAGCTTTCTTT,CASSQRQGGSTEAFF,TRBD1,TRBV7-2,NA,TRBJ1-1
TGTGCCTGGGCCTTTGCAGGGGGCCGAGAAAAACTGTTTTTT,CAWAFAGGREKLFF,TRBD1,TRBV30,few,TRBJ1-4
TGTGCCAGCGGCGAGACAGGGGGCCGAGGAAACACCATATATTTT,CASGETGGRGNTIYF,TRBD1,TRBV28,NA,TRBJ1-3
TGTGCCAGCAGCCGTGGACAGGAAGGCCACGAGCAGTACTTC,CASSRGQEGHEQYF,TRBD1,TRBV5-6,few,TRBJ2-7
TGTGCCAGCAGGGGACAGGGTAGGGCCTACGAGCAGTACTTC,CASRGQGRAYEQYF,TRBD1,TRBV28,NA,TRBJ2-7
TGTGCCAGTAGTATTAAGGGAGGTGCAACTAATGAAAAACTGTTTTTT,CASSIKGGATNEKLFF,NA,TRBV19,once,TRBJ1-4
TGTGCCAGCAGCCCCTGGACTAGCGGGAGTAGCGAGCAGTACTTC,CASSPWTSGSSEQYF,TRBD2,TRBV7-2,NA,TRBJ2-7
TGTGCCAGCAGCTTAGATGGGGACAGGGTTGAAGCTTTCTTT,CASSLDGDRVEAFF,TRBD1,TRBV7-2,NA,TRBJ1-1
TGCGCCAGCAGCCCGGGACAGCGGATAAAAACTAACTATGGCTACACCTTC,CASSPGQRIKTNYGYTF,TRBD1,TRBV5-1,NA,TRBJ1-2
TGTGCCAGCAGCGTAGGGCGGGCGACTCGAAATGAGCAGTTCTTC,CASSVGRATRNEQFF,NA,TRBV9,NA,TRBJ2-1
TGTGCCAGTAGTATCGCCCGTCGGAACACTGAAGCTTTCTTT,CASSIARRNTEAFF,NA,TRBV19,once,TRBJ1-1
TGCAGCGCCCCTATCGGAGATACGCAGTATTTT,CSAPIGDTQYF,NA,TRBV29-1,NA,TRBJ2-3
TGTGCCAGCAGCCGCGGGGGGGCCTCCTACAATGAGCAGTTCTTC,CASSRGGASYNEQFF,TRBD2,TRBV11-1,NA,TRBJ2-1
TGTGCCAGCAGCTTGCTCCACAATCCCTACGAGCAGTACTTC,CASSLLHNPYEQYF,NA,TRBV11-2,NA,TRBJ2-7
TGTGCCAGCAGCTCCGGACCCGACTACAATGAGCAGTTCTTC,CASSSGPDYNEQFF,NA,TRBV7-2,NA,TRBJ2-1
TGCGCCAGCAGCTTGGAGGGACAGCTAGGGGGTCAGACCCAGTACTTC,CASSLEGQLGGQTQYF,TRBD1,TRBV5-1,NA,TRBJ2-5
TGTGCCAGCATCGGGGCTTCCAAGGGCAATGAGCAGTTCTTC,CASIGASKGNEQFF,NA,TRBV27,NA,TRBJ2-1
TGTGCCAGCAGGCAGCGACAGGAAGCTTTCTTT,CASRQRQEAFF,NA,TRBV11-2,once,TRBJ1-1
TGTGCCAGCATTCCAGGCCTTAGCACAGATACGCAGTATTTT,CASIPGLSTDTQYF,NA,TRBV25-1,few,TRBJ2-3
TGTGCCAGCAGCCAAGATCGAGGGGGCCGGTACGAGCAGTACTTC,CASSQDRGGRYEQYF,TRBD1,TRBV4-2,NA,TRBJ2-7
TGTGCCAGCAGCCAAGCTCTTATGTATGGCTACACCTTC,CASSQALMYGYTF,NA,TRBV14,NA,TRBJ1-2
TGTGCCAGCAGTTACTCAGGACTAGCGGGGACCTACGAGCAGTACTTC,CASSYSGLAGTYEQYF,TRBD2,TRBV6-5,NA,TRBJ2-7
TGTGCCAGCAGTTGGTACCCCGAGCAGTACTTC,CASSWYPEQYF,NA,TRBV6-5,NA,TRBJ2-7
TGTGCCAGCAGTGGAGGCCAGGGGGCGATGGAGACTGAAGCTTTCTTT,CASSGGQGAMETEAFF,TRBD1,TRBV28,few,TRBJ1-1
TGTGCCAGTAGACGGACGGGAAACACCGGGGAGCTGTTTTTT,CASRRTGNTGELFF,NA,TRBV19,NA,TRBJ2-2
TGCGCCAGCAGCCCACCGGGACAGGGGGCAGGGGAGCTGTTTTTT,CASSPPGQGAGELFF,TRBD1,TRBV5-1,NA,TRBJ2-2
TGTGCCAGCAGTTTAATGGGCTTCGGCAATCAGCCCCAGCATTTT,CASSLMGFGNQPQHF,NA,TRBV28,NA,TRBJ1-5
TGTGCCAGCAGAAGAGATCCGTTGAACACCGGGGAGCTGTTTTTT,CASRRDPLNTGELFF,NA,TRBV27,NA,TRBJ2-2
TGTGCCAGCAGCGCGGAAAGAACAGGGAACTGGAACGAGCAGTACTTC,CASSAERTGNWNEQYF,NA,TRBV5-6,NA,TRBJ2-7
TGTGCCAGCAGTTCTACAGGGAACACTGAAGCTTTCTTT,CASSSTGNTEAFF,NA,TRBV6-6,NA,TRBJ1-1
TGTGCCAGCAAAGGACAGGCAACTAATGAAAAACTGTTTTTT,CASKGQATNEKLFF,TRBD1,TRBV2,once,TRBJ1-4
TGTGCCTGGAGTAGGGGGCCTCAGCCCCAGCATTTT,CAWSRGPQPQHF,TRBD1,TRBV30,NA,TRBJ1-5
TGTTCCACAATCTGGGTAAAGTATTTT,CSTIWVKYF,NA,TRBV30,NA,TRBJ2-3
TGTGCCAGCAGCTCACAGGGTTCCGACTATGGCTACACCTTC,CASSSQGSDYGYTF,NA,TRBV7-2,NA,TRBJ1-2
TGTGCCAGCAGCTTGGTCGGGGGCAGCTATGGCTACACCTTC,CASSLVGGSYGYTF,NA,TRBV5-4,NA,TRBJ1-2
TGTGCCAGCTCACGGTCGGAGGGACAAGAGACCCAGTACTTC,CASSRSEGQETQYF,NA,TRBV18,NA,TRBJ2-5